The rows below give T cell receptor beta chains drawn from one sample of a study of T-cell reconstitution after alpha-beta-depleted transplantation in children. TCRdb fed the PCR reads into MiXCR, producing one record per CDR3 protein. The repertoire holds approximately 500,000 distinct CDR3 sequences, with 10% as singletons. The sample was PBMCs, taken before TCRalphabeta/CD19-depleted stem cell transplant. These TCRs come from a child aged 2 to 15 with inherited bone marrow failure, due to receive a stem cell transplant. Both conserved end residues are part of each CDR3. D genes are given only for firm matches. Only part of the rows carry a size: once, few, many, or a class if the clone is expanded.

length	size	V	D	J	DNA	CDR3
12	many	TRBV12-3/TRBV12-4	NA	TRBJ1-5	TGTGCCAGCAGGGAGGGAGATCAGCCCCAGCATTTT	CASREGDQPQHF
14	many	TRBV10-3	NA	TRBJ2-3	TGTGCCATCAGTGAGTTGGGTTACACAGATACGCAGTATTTT	CAISELGYTDTQYF
13	few	TRBV5-6	NA	TRBJ1-6	TGTGCCAGCAGCTTGGGAGCCTCTGTGACCCTCCACTTT	CASSLGASVTLHF
14	many	TRBV3-1	NA	TRBJ1-3	TGTGCCAGCAGCCAACGTAGGATTGGAAACACCATATATTTT	CASSQRRIGNTIYF
15	NA	TRBV27	NA	TRBJ2-7	TGTGCCAGCAGTTTCATCTGGCGGGACGGCGGGGCGGAGTACTTC	CASSFIWRDGGAEYF
15	many	TRBV7-2	TRBD1	TRBJ2-3	TGTGCCAGCAGCTGGGACAGAGGCTACACAGATACGCAGTATTTT	CASSWDRGYTDTQYF
14	many	TRBV7-9	NA	TRBJ2-3	TGTGCCAGCAGCTTAGTGACAGCGGAAGATACGCAGTATTTT	CASSLVTAEDTQYF
12	many	TRBV5-5	NA	TRBJ1-2	TGTGCCAGCAGCTTAGACGGCGGTGGCTACACCTTC	CASSLDGGGYTF
16	many	TRBV27	TRBD2	TRBJ2-3	TGTGCCAGCAGTGCCCTCCTAGCGGGGGGCACAGATACGCAGTATTTT	CASSALLAGGTDTQYF
15	NA	TRBV20-1	TRBD2	TRBJ2-7	TGCAGTGCTAGAGATTGGGGGGGGGTTTCCTACGAGCAGTACTTC	CSARDWGGVSYEQYF
14	many	TRBV5-1	TRBD1	TRBJ2-7	TGCGCCAGCAGCCCAGGGACAGGGAGCAACGAGCAGTACTTC	CASSPGTGSNEQYF
13	many	TRBV7-2	TRBD1	TRBJ2-4	TGTGCCAGCAGCGGGACAGGTCCAAACATTCAGTACTTC	CASSGTGPNIQYF
16	many	TRBV7-8	TRBD2	TRBJ2-3	TGTGCCAGCAGCTTAGATAGCGGGTTACGCACAGATACGCAGTATTTT	CASSLDSGLRTDTQYF
13	few	TRBV12-3/TRBV12-4	NA	TRBJ2-1	TGTGCCAGCAGTACCTACTCCTACAATGAGCAGTTCTTC	CASSTYSYNEQFF
16	NA	TRBV5-1	TRBD2	TRBJ2-1	TGCGCCAGCAGCAACGCCGGGACTAGCGGGTACAATGAGCAGTTCTTC	CASSNAGTSGYNEQFF
17	many	TRBV20-1	TRBD1	TRBJ1-3	TGCAGTGCTAGGAACCCCACTGGAGGACAGGGGTGGAACACCATATATTTT	CSARNPTGGQGWNTIYF
16	many	TRBV4-3	TRBD2	TRBJ2-7	TGCGCCAGCAGCCAATCTTGGACTAGCGGGATCTACGAGCAGTACTTC	CASSQSWTSGIYEQYF
14	many	TRBV15	TRBD2	TRBJ2-7	TGTGCCACCGCTCAACCTAGCGGGAGGTACGAGCAGTACTTC	CATAQPSGRYEQYF
15	few	TRBV12-3/TRBV12-4	NA	TRBJ2-5	TGTGCCAGCAGTTTATTGCGGGCCCTACAAGAGACCCAGTACTTC	CASSLLRALQETQYF
15	many	TRBV4-1	TRBD2	TRBJ2-5	TGCGCCAGCAGCCAAGGGCCTAGCGGCCAAGAGACCCAGTACTTC	CASSQGPSGQETQYF
15	many	TRBV29-1	NA	TRBJ1-4	TGCAGCGCCTTAGTGGTATCAGGCCTTAATGAAAAACTGTTTTTT	CSALVVSGLNEKLFF
13	many	TRBV7-2	NA	TRBJ1-1	TGTGCCAGCAGCTTAATGGGACCCACTGAAGCTTTCTTT	CASSLMGPTEAFF
15	many	TRBV28	NA	TRBJ2-5	TGTGCCAGCAGCTTCGGAACAGGGTATCAAGAGACCCAGTACTTC	CASSFGTGYQETQYF
16	NA	TRBV7-6	TRBD1	TRBJ2-1	TGTGCCAGCAGCTCTCGAGCCGGGACAGGGGGCAACGAGCAGTTCTTC	CASSSRAGTGGNEQFF
15	few	TRBV5-1	TRBD1	TRBJ2-1	TGCGCCAGCAGGGGAGGGACAGGGGCCTACAATGAGCAGTTCTTC	CASRGGTGAYNEQFF
11	few	TRBV20-1	NA	TRBJ2-1	TGCAGTGCCCCCACTCCCTCTGAGCAGTTCTTC	CSAPTPSEQFF
15	many	TRBV5-1	TRBD2	TRBJ2-7	TGCGCCAGCAGCCCGGGACTAGCGGACGATTACGAGCAGTACTTC	CASSPGLADDYEQYF
14	many	TRBV28	NA	TRBJ2-4	TGTGCCAGCAGTTCGGGCTCCCATGGGGGCATTCAGTACTTC	CASSSGSHGGIQYF
12	many	TRBV12-3/TRBV12-4	NA	TRBJ2-5	TGTGCCAGCAGTTGGCTTAAAGAGACCCAGTACTTC	CASSWLKETQYF
16	few	TRBV7-9	TRBD1	TRBJ1-1	TGTGCCAGCAGCTTAGGGGACAGGGTCATGAACACTGAAGCTTTCTTT	CASSLGDRVMNTEAFF
20	many	TRBV6-2/TRBV6-3	TRBD1	TRBJ2-1	TGTGCCAGCAGTTCACCCTCGGGACAGGGTCCCATCGGCACCCACAATGAGCAGTTCTTC	CASSSPSGQGPIGTHNEQFF
15	many	TRBV27	TRBD2	TRBJ2-4	TGTGCCAGCAGTCAAGGACTAGCGGGATGGGACATTCAGTACTTC	CASSQGLAGWDIQYF
22	many	TRBV7-4	TRBD2	TRBJ2-7	TGTGCCAGCAGCTTACTCACGAGCTCACTTCGGGACTACCAAGGGTTGGGGCTGGAGCAGTACTTC	CASSLLTSSLRDYQGLGLEQYF
15	many	TRBV4-1	TRBD2	TRBJ2-1	TGCGCCAGCAGCCCTAGCGGGAGGGCCGTGAATGAGCAGTTCTTC	CASSPSGRAVNEQFF
12	NA	TRBV7-9	NA	TRBJ2-1	TGTGCCAGCAGCCCCCCCCACAATGAGCAGTTCTTC	CASSPPHNEQFF
17	many	TRBV4-1	TRBD2	TRBJ2-7	TGCGCCAGCAGCCAGTCGGGACTAGCGGGAGGGCCCTACGAGCAGTACTTC	CASSQSGLAGGPYEQYF
15	many	TRBV12-3/TRBV12-4	TRBD2	TRBJ2-1	TGTGCCAGCAGCCCGCCGGGACTAGCCCACAATGAGCAGTTCTTC	CASSPPGLAHNEQFF
12	many	TRBV7-6	NA	TRBJ2-1	TGTGCCAGCAGCCCCTCTAAGGATGAGCAGTTCTTC	CASSPSKDEQFF
16	NA	TRBV12-3/TRBV12-4	NA	TRBJ2-1	TGTGCCAGCAGCCCTTCCAGGACCCGGGCCCTCAATGAGCAGTTCTTC	CASSPSRTRALNEQFF
14	few	TRBV7-9	NA	TRBJ2-2	TGTGCCAGCAGCTCTCCCAACAGGGCCGGGGAGCTGTTTTTT	CASSSPNRAGELFF
20	NA	TRBV27	TRBD2	TRBJ2-2	TGTGCCAGCAGTCCAATTACTAGCGGGAGGGCCGGATGGGGCACCTGGGAGCTGTTTTTT	CASSPITSGRAGWGTWELFF
15	NA	TRBV9	TRBD2	TRBJ2-1	TGTGCCAGCAGCGCACTAGCGTCCTCCTACAATGAGCAGTTCTTC	CASSALASSYNEQFF
15	many	TRBV12-3/TRBV12-4	TRBD2	TRBJ2-1	TGTGCCAGCAGTTTCGTTAGCGGGGGCGGGGATGAGCAGTTCTTC	CASSFVSGGGDEQFF
16	many	TRBV5-6	NA	TRBJ2-2	TGTGCCAGCAGCTTCGTTCGGTCCGCGAACACCGGGGAGCTGTTTTTT	CASSFVRSANTGELFF
18	few	TRBV7-2	NA	TRBJ2-6	TGTGCCAGCAGCGGACCGCCCGGCCGAGCCCCTGGGGCCAACGTCCTGACTTTC	CASSGPPGRAPGANVLTF
18	many	TRBV12-3/TRBV12-4	NA	TRBJ2-1	TGTGCCAGCACATGGATGGGGCGAGGGATTTGGAGGAACAATGAGCAGTTCTTC	CASTWMGRGIWRNNEQFF